Each of the 24 T cell receptor beta chains below was sequenced from the same sample in a study of blood T cell repertoires in COVID-19 (dated by TCRdb to between 2020 and 2021). The library was obtained by the immunoSEQ multiplex PCR assay. Here the immuneACCESS table is served through TCRdb, limited to in-frame sequences with V and J called. Missing clones are a known gap in these copies; in checked studies unresolved V genes cover under half, and the rest lacks a known reason. The table for this sample lists a few hundred thousand clones; around 89% of them were counted only once. The ten most abundant clones make up roughly 2.5% of the sample. The sequenced material came from PBMCs or T cells enriched from blood (not recorded which). Every receptor here comes from a woman aged 18 to 35 who had recovered from COVID-19.

J is TRBJ2-1 and V is TRBV27; 10 bases are a match to TRBD2. Trimming took 2 bases from V and 5 from J; bases not matched to a gene: 3. Germline lookup yields CDR1 MNHEY and CDR2 SMNVEV (reference sequence). The CDR3 covers 15 residues. The CDR3 spells CASSLVAGGNNEQFF. The CDR3 nucleotides read TGTGCCAGCAGTTTAGTAGCGGGGGGCAACAATGAGCAGTTCTTC.

The V call is TRBV7-9, the J call TRBJ2-7, with 7 bases aligning to TRBD2. Germline loops: CDR1 SEHNR, CDR2 FQNEAQ (reference sequence). CDR3 length: 17 amino acids. Trimming took 5 bases from V and 2 from J; bases not matched to a gene: 15. The CDR3 region is CASSHRDYKLGPYEQYF. In nucleotides, the CDR3 is TGTGCCAGCAGCCACCGGGACTATAAGCTGGGGCCCTACGAGCAGTACTTC.

The genes are TRBV9 and TRBJ1-4; tentative D call: TRBD1 (5 bases). The V end lost 4 bases, the J end lost 2 bases, and 9 bases lay between the germline ends. This CDR3 contains 14 residues. CDR1 and CDR2 (germline): SGDLS, YYNGEE. CDR3 nucleotide sequence: TGTGCCAGCAGCACGGGGGATACTAATGAAAAACTGTTTTTT. It encodes CASSTGDTNEKLFF.

This chain connects TRBV19 to TRBJ2-7; 8 bases agree with TRBD2. This CDR3 has 15 amino acids. The germline gives CDR1 LNHDA, CDR2 SQIVND (reference sequence). The V gene end was trimmed by 6 bases and the J gene end by 2 bases; junction bases not matched to a gene: 9. CDR3 residues: CASREGAGETYEQYF. The CDR3 DNA sequence: TGTGCCAGTAGAGAGGGAGCGGGGGAGACCTACGAGCAGTACTTC. The variable domain in full, completed from reference TRBV19 and TRBJ2-7, reads DGGITQSPKYLFRKEGQNVTLSCEQNLNHDAMYWYRQDPGQGLRLIYYSQIVNDFQKGDIAEGYSVSREKKESFPLTVTSAQKNPTAFYLCASREGAGETYEQYFGPGTRLTVT.

The chain joins TRBV18 to TRBJ2-1; 11 nucleotides agree with TRBD2. This CDR3 comprises 17 residues. Germline V CDR1 and CDR2: KGHSH, LQKENI. V lost 0 bases, J lost 3 bases, and 4 bases stayed unmatched. The CDR3, as DNA: TGTGCCAGCTCACCACCTGCTAGCGGGGGGCGCTACAATGAGCAGTTCTTC. Translated: CASSPPASGGRYNEQFF.

The J gene is TRBJ2-7, the V gene TRBV30; D is undetermined. The CDR3 contains 11 residues. The ends were cut back, 1 base at V and 3 bases at J, with 4 bases in the middle. Per germline, CDR1 GTSNPN and CDR2 SVGIG (reference sequence). The CDR3 protein is CAWSGGYEQYF. The CDR3 bases are TGTGCCTGGAGTGGCGGCTACGAGCAGTACTTC.

This chain uses TRBV27 with TRBJ1-5; D gene uncertain. CDR3 size: 12 residues. The germline V gene encodes CDR1 MNHEY and CDR2 SMNVEV (reference sequence). The V end lost 4 bases, the J end lost 7 bases, and 8 bases lay between the germline ends. The CDR3 spells CASSSGRQPQHF. For the CDR3, the DNA is TGTGCCAGCAGTTCGGGGAGGCAGCCCCAGCATTTT.

A single count supports this clone. The chain combines TRBV10-1 with TRBJ1-2, with D possibly matching TRBD1 (6 bases). Germline CDR1 and CDR2: WNHNN and SYGVQD (reference sequence). The CDR3 is 13 amino acids. V was shortened by 2 bases and J by 7 bases, with 11 bases between the two germline ends. CDR3 bases: TGCGCCAGCAGTGAGAACAGGGTACGTGGCTACACCTTC. Translation gives CASSENRVRGYTF.

The genes are TRBV6-6 and TRBJ2-4, with 7 bases identical to TRBD2. V trimming: 6 bases; J trimming: 4 bases; junction bases outside the gene matches: 9. Germline values: CDR1 MNHNY, CDR2 SVGAGI (reference sequence). The CDR3 consists of 15 residues. This CDR3 is CASSPGLGGKNIQYF. The CDR3, as DNA: TGTGCCAGCAGCCCAGGGTTGGGAGGGAAAAACATTCAGTACTTC.

The J gene is TRBJ1-5, the V gene TRBV19; 10 bases line up with TRBD1. CDR3 size: 16 residues. CDR1 is LNHDA and CDR2 is SQIVND in the germline V gene (reference sequence). V trimming: 5 bases; J trimming: 9 bases; junction bases outside the gene matches: 13. CDR3: CASSAGGQGLFGPQHF. The CDR3 DNA reads TGTGCCAGTAGTGCCGGGGGACAGGGGCTGTTTGGGCCCCAGCATTTT.

The chain uses TRBV5-6 and TRBJ1-3; 9 bases map to TRBD1. In germline, CDR1 is SGHDT, CDR2 YYEEEE. The V and J ends lost 4 bases and 2 bases, in that order; junction bases with no gene match: 1. This CDR3 spans 14 amino acids. For the CDR3, the DNA is TGTGCCAGCAGCCGGACAGGGGCTGGAAACACCATATATTTT. Its translation is CASSRTGAGNTIYF.

The chain employs TRBV5-5 and TRBJ1-1, with 7 bases that match TRBD1. The CDR3 runs 14 residues. After removal of 2 bases from V and 4 bases from J, the junction contained 5 bases not matched to a gene. Germline V gene sequence: CDR1 SGHKS, CDR2 YYEKEE (reference sequence). The CDR3 nucleotides read TGTGCCAGCAGCTTTCCCACAGGGGCCACTGAAGCTTTCTTT. It specifies CASSFPTGATEAFF.

The gene calls are TRBV6-5 and TRBJ1-1, with D possibly matching TRBD1 (6 bases). Germline V gives CDR1 MNHEY, CDR2 SVGAGI. Trimming removed 3 bases from V and 3 bases from J, with 11 bases in between. The CDR3 length is 14 residues. CDR3 in amino acids: CASSYQGIDTEAFF. In DNA form, the CDR3 reads TGTGCCAGCAGTTATCAGGGGATCGACACTGAAGCTTTCTTT.

This clone appeared a single time. The V call is TRBV5-1, the J call TRBJ1-1; the match to TRBD1 covers 10 bases. CDR3 size: 14 residues. Germline V lookup: CDR1 SGHRS, CDR2 YFSETQ. V trimming: 4 bases; J trimming: 5 bases; junction bases outside the gene matches: 5. CDR3 sequence reads: CASSSGTGATEAFF. DNA of the CDR3: TGCGCCAGCAGCAGCGGGACAGGGGCAACTGAAGCTTTCTTT.

This clone has only one observation. The chain is built from TRBV27 and TRBJ2-3; 7 bases match TRBD1. The J segment lost 11 bases and the V segment lost 2 bases, leaving 10 bases of the junction unmatched. The germline gives CDR1 MNHEY, CDR2 SMNVEV (reference sequence). This CDR3 is built from 14 residues. The CDR3 sequence: CASSLAHRGWLQYF. The CDR3 DNA follows: TGTGCCAGCAGTTTAGCCCACAGGGGATGGTTGCAGTATTTT.

This clone has more than one count but fewer than ten. CDR3 nucleotides: TGTGCCAGTAGTATCACAGGGTTCACCGGGGAGCTGTTTTTT. Translation gives CASSITGFTGELFF. V usage is TRBV19 and J usage is TRBJ2-2; possible D gene TRBD1, 6 bases. Per the germline V gene, CDR1 is LNHDA and CDR2 is SQIVND (reference sequence). The CDR3 spans 14 residues. The V gene lost 3 bases and the J gene lost 4 bases, with 9 bases spanning the gap.

V gene TRBV9 combines with J gene TRBJ2-1; TRBD1 agrees at 8 bases. Trimming took 4 bases from V and 10 from J; bases not matched to a gene: 19. CDR3 length: 17 amino acids. In germline, CDR1 is SGDLS, CDR2 YYNGEE. In DNA, the CDR3 is TGTGCCAGCAGCCAAAACCCAAGACGGACAGGGCTTAGGGAGCAGTTCTTC. Translated: CASSQNPRRTGLREQFF.

This chain links TRBV27 with TRBJ1-6, with D uncertain. The CDR3 is made up of 17 amino acids. V was pared by 0 bases and J by 0 bases, with 9 bases between. The germline V gene encodes CDR1 MNHEY and CDR2 SMNVEV (reference sequence). The CDR3 nucleotides read TGTGCCAGCAGTTTATCTGAGAGTAGCTCCTATAATTCACCCCTCCACTTT. It specifies CASSLSESSSYNSPLHF.

The chain combines TRBV5-1 with TRBJ2-7; 10 bases fit TRBD2. The CDR3 is 14 residues long. V lost 4 bases to trimming and J lost 0 bases; unmatched junction nucleotides: 1. Germline V gene data show CDR1 as SGHRS and CDR2 as YFSETQ. CDR3 sequence: CASSTSGDSYEQYF. CDR3 bases: TGCGCCAGCAGCACTAGCGGGGACTCCTACGAGCAGTACTTC.

The chain couples TRBV10-3 to TRBJ2-7, with D possibly matching TRBD1 (6 bases). The V gene lost 7 bases and the J gene lost 4 bases, with 14 bases spanning the gap. This CDR3 has 13 amino acids. From germline, CDR1 is ENHRY and CDR2 SYGVKD. The CDR3 loop is CAIKGDTDYEQYF. For the CDR3, the DNA is TGTGCCATCAAGGGGGACACAGATTACGAGCAGTACTTC.

The rearrangement links TRBV5-5 to TRBJ2-7; D possibly corresponds to TRBD1 (6 bases). The ends were cut back, 4 bases at V and 1 base at J, with 27 bases in the middle. The CDR3 spans 19 residues. Looked up from germline, CDR1 is SGHKS and CDR2 is YYEKEE (reference sequence). CDR3 in amino acids: CASSGRGQSSLRQSYEQYF. The CDR3 region has the DNA TGTGCCAGCAGCGGCCGAGGACAGAGCTCCTTACGGCAATCCTACGAGCAGTACTTC.

The V gene is TRBV7-3, the J gene TRBJ2-1; tentative D call: TRBD1 (5 bases). CDR3 size: 12 residues. Germline V lookup: CDR1 SGHTA, CDR2 FQGTGA. Trimming took off 6 bases at V and 15 bases at J, with 18 bases between the two ends. Here the CDR3 reads CASSYLQGRPFF. CDR3 coding DNA: TGTGCCAGCAGTTATCTCCAGGGTCGACCGTTCTTC.

The chain links TRBV28 to TRBJ2-2, with D possibly being TRBD2 (5 bases). Trimming stripped 3 bases from V and 3 bases from J, with 11 bases between. The germline gives CDR1 MDHEN, CDR2 SYDVKM. The length of the CDR3 is 15 residues. The chain's CDR3 is CASSFLRGYTGELFF. CDR3 sequence (DNA): TGTGCCAGCAGTTTTCTCCGGGGATACACCGGGGAGCTGTTTTTT. The entire variable domain, with the rest obtained from reference TRBV28 and TRBJ2-2, is as follows: DVKVTQSSRYLVKRTGEKVFLECVQDMDHENMFWYRQDPGLGLRLIYFSYDVKMKEKGDIPEGYSVSREKKERFSLILESASTNQTSMYLCASSFLRGYTGELFFGEGSRLTVL.

The chain employs TRBV5-1 and TRBJ1-1; tentatively, D is TRBD1 (5 bases). CDR3 length: 14 amino acids. V dropped 2 bases and J dropped 3 bases, with 11 bases sitting between them. The germline gives CDR1 SGHRS, CDR2 YFSETQ. DNA of the CDR3: TGCGCCAGCAGCTTCCAGGGCTCGTACACTGAAGCTTTCTTT. Translation gives CASSFQGSYTEAFF.